These 29 T cell receptor beta chains were sequenced from one sample in a study of response to subunit inactivated influenza vaccine. One entry per CDR3 protein results from TCRdb running MiXCR on the RT-PCR reads. The sample records approximately 500,000 distinct CDR3 sequences, around 21% being singletons. These data were likewise used in another study, on T cells expressing NK-cell markers. That paper states: Scientists made TCR beta cDNA using 5'RACE template switching with UMIs.

The sequencing here drew on CD4+ T cells sorted from PBMCs, taken 11 to 12 days after vaccination. Every receptor here comes from a man aged 50 to 59 who received an inactivated influenza vaccine.

The chain links TRBV29-1 to TRBJ2-1; tentatively, D is TRBD1 (5 bases). CDR3 size: 10 residues. V was shortened by 4 bases and J by 10 bases, with 8 bases between the two germline ends. The germline V gene has CDR1 SQVTM and CDR2 ANQGSEA. The DNA for the CDR3 is TGCAGCGTTGGTCCAGGGGAGCAGTTCTTC. Its protein product is CSVGPGEQFF.

As concerns this clonotype: The conserved phenylalanine or tryptophan normally closing the CDR3 is absent here, so this likely arose from a read error. V and J are TRBV30 and TRBJ2-2, with D hard to call. Germline V CDR1 and CDR2: GTSNPN, SVGIG (reference sequence). The germline V and J ends were trimmed by 0 bases and 1 base, with 3 bases remaining between them. The CDR3 totals 13 residues. CDR3 residues: CAWSVQNTGELFS. In DNA, the CDR3 is TGTGCCTGGAGTGTTCAGAACACCGGGGAGCTGTTTTCT.

This clonotype was found a few times. The chain has TRBV2 and TRBJ1-4, with unresolved D. Trimming removed 4 bases from V and 12 bases from J, with 15 bases in between. This CDR3 region has 13 residues. Germline CDR1 and CDR2: SNHLY and FYNNEI. CDR3 residues: CASSVGQMLELFF. CDR3 sequence (DNA): TGTGCCAGCAGTGTCGGGCAGATGTTGGAACTGTTTTTT.

The V call is TRBV4-2, the J call TRBJ2-2, with a possible D match to TRBD2 (5 bases). Trimming stripped 3 bases from V and 4 bases from J, with 12 bases between. Germline values: CDR1 LGHNA, CDR2 YNFKEQ. CDR3 length: 15 amino acids. CDR3 sequence (DNA): TGTGCCAGCAGCCAGTTGAGCGGAGGCACCGGGGAGCTGTTTTTT. This gives the protein CASSQLSGGTGELFF.

This clonotype showed up many times. The rearrangement uses TRBV12-3 or TRBV12-4 and TRBJ2-1; 9 bases map to TRBD2. V shed 7 bases, J shed 5 bases, and the junction held 9 bases outside the gene matches. CDR3 length: 15 residues. The CDR3 reads CASTYLAGRNNEQFF. As DNA, the CDR3 is TGTGCCAGCACTTACCTAGCGGGGAGAAACAATGAGCAGTTCTTC.

The V call is TRBV7-8, the J call TRBJ2-5; D is undetermined. The germline gives CDR1 SGHVS, CDR2 FQNEAQ. The CDR3 has 14 amino acids. Deletions cut 2 bases from V and 5 bases from J, with 12 bases between. CDR3 sequence: CASSLLPAGETQYF. In DNA, the CDR3 is TGTGCCAGCAGCTTACTCCCCGCCGGGGAGACCCAGTACTTC.

This clonotype was counted ten times or more. J is TRBJ2-3 and V is TRBV11-2, with D maybe TRBD2 (6 bases). The CDR3 sequence is 14 residues long. V dropped 5 bases and J dropped 3 bases, with 12 bases sitting between them. CDR1 is SGHAT, CDR2 FQNNGV, per germline. The CDR3 region is CASSKGTSTDTQYF. The DNA of the CDR3 is TGTGCCAGCAGCAAAGGGACTTCAACAGATACGCAGTATTTT.

This clonotype was seen many times. This chain uses TRBV12-3 or TRBV12-4 with TRBJ2-5, with TRBD2 as a possible D gene (6 bases). The ends were cut back, 3 bases at V and 6 bases at J, with 11 bases in the middle. The CDR3 is made up of 13 amino acids. CDR3: CASSLGLAKTQYF. The CDR3 DNA reads TGTGCCAGCAGTTTGGGACTTGCCAAGACCCAGTACTTC.

This chain uses TRBV7-3 with TRBJ2-1; D assignment may be TRBD1 or TRBD2 (5 bases each). Trimming cost V 1 base and J 10 bases, with 11 bases left between them. The CDR3 loop spans 13 amino acids. The germline gives CDR1 SGHTA, CDR2 FQGTGA. CDR3 DNA sequence: TGTGCCAGCAGCTTAAATAAGGGGAGAGAGCAGTTCTTC. It encodes CASSLNKGREQFF.

The gene calls are TRBV7-2 and TRBJ1-2; 7 nucleotides agree with TRBD1. The CDR3 sequence is 16 residues long. With V trimmed by 5 bases and J by 5 bases, 14 bases remained unmatched. Germline values: CDR1 SGHTA, CDR2 FQGNSA. The CDR3 DNA is TGTGCCAGCAGCCCTCGAACTCCCGGGACAGCTTATGGCTACACCTTC. Amino acid sequence: CASSPRTPGTAYGYTF.

At least ten counts were recorded for this clonotype. This chain uses TRBV5-1 with TRBJ2-1; 12 bases align to TRBD2. The germline gives CDR1 SGHRS, CDR2 YFSETQ. The CDR3 is 16 residues long. Trimming removed 0 bases from V and 8 bases from J; junction bases left unmatched: 6. CDR3 nucleotide sequence: TGCGCCAGCAGCTTGGCCCGGCTAGCGGGAGGGGATGAGCAGTTCTTC. Translating it yields CASSLARLAGGDEQFF.

This clonotype has a handful of counts. The rearrangement uses TRBV29-1 and TRBJ2-7, with D tentatively TRBD2 (7 bases). CDR1 and CDR2 (germline): SQVTM, ANQGSEA. Trimming removed 7 bases at V and 0 bases at J, with 19 bases between. The length of the CDR3 is 15 residues. CDR3 sequence reads: CSASLGGPFSYEQYF. The CDR3 DNA follows: TGCAGCGCCTCCCTGGGGGGGCCTTTCTCCTACGAGCAGTACTTC.

A few counts support this clonotype. V gene TRBV28 combines with J gene TRBJ2-3; 7 bases map to TRBD2. The CDR3 contains 14 residues. CDR1 and CDR2 (germline): MDHEN, SYDVKM. The V gene end was trimmed by 5 bases and the J gene end by 6 bases; junction bases not matched to a gene: 8. The CDR3 here is CASSLPGRDDTQYF. For the CDR3, the DNA is TGTGCCAGCAGTCTCCCGGGGAGGGATGATACGCAGTATTTT.

The chain couples TRBV6-1 to TRBJ2-5; the D call may be TRBD1 or TRBD2 (6 bases each). CDR3 length: 15 amino acids. Trimming cost V 7 bases and J 4 bases, with 19 bases left between them. Germline CDR1 is MNHNS and CDR2 is SASEGT. The CDR3 here is CASTHDIGGRETQYF. The CDR3 bases are TGTGCCAGCACCCACGATATTGGGGGGCGAGAGACCCAGTACTTC.

The rearrangement uses TRBV20-1 and TRBJ2-7, with TRBD1 matching over 7 bases. Germline V gene lookup returns CDR1 DFQATT and CDR2 SNEGSKA (reference sequence). The CDR3 contains 14 residues. The V gene end was trimmed by 3 bases and the J gene end by 0 bases; junction bases not matched to a gene: 5. The CDR3 nucleotides read TGCAGTGCTAGCGAGGGGGCCCACTCCTACGAGCAGTACTTC. It specifies CSASEGAHSYEQYF.

This rearrangement joins TRBV15 to TRBJ2-1; D is uncertain. The CDR3 is made up of 16 amino acids. Looked up from germline, CDR1 is LNHNV and CDR2 is YYDKDF (reference sequence). With 0 bases removed from V and 0 bases from J, the gap between germline ends came to 9 bases. The CDR3: CATSRDKGYSYNEQFF. DNA for the CDR3: TGTGCCACCAGCAGAGATAAGGGTTACTCCTACAATGAGCAGTTCTTC.

This clonotype was seen a few times. This chain joins TRBV18 and TRBJ2-1, with TRBD1 identical over 7 bases. The germline V gene encodes CDR1 KGHSH and CDR2 LQKENI. V shed 4 bases, J shed 4 bases, and the junction held 7 bases outside the gene matches. The CDR3 has 15 residues. The CDR3 loop is CASSQGQEAYNEQFF. In nucleotides, the CDR3 is TGTGCCAGCTCACAAGGACAGGAGGCTTACAATGAGCAGTTCTTC.

This clonotype was counted a few times. This chain links TRBV6-5 with TRBJ2-6, with D hard to call. Germline CDR1 reads MNHEY; CDR2 reads SVGAGI. V lost 2 bases to trimming and J lost 0 bases, with 11 bases between them. The CDR3 loop spans 17 amino acids. The CDR3, as DNA: TGTGCCAGCAGTTACGAGCAGTCCCTCTCTGGGGCCAACGTCCTGACTTTC. This translates into CASSYEQSLSGANVLTF.

The sample holds many counts of this clonotype. The chain is built from TRBV6-2 or TRBV6-3 and TRBJ2-7; 13 bases are a match to TRBD2. The CDR3 sequence is 17 residues long. J lost 0 bases, V lost 6 bases, and 8 bases had no gene match. Germline CDR1 reads MNHEY; CDR2 reads SVGEGT. The DNA for the CDR3 is TGTGCCAGCAGCAGACTTCGGACTAGCGGGAGCTCCTACGAGCAGTACTTC. The encoded protein is CASSRLRTSGSSYEQYF.

This clonotype was detected a few times. The chain combines TRBV4-1 with TRBJ1-6; TRBD1 is a possible D gene (5 bases). Trimming shortened V by 2 bases and J by 7 bases, and 12 bases separated the two germline ends. CDR1 MGHRA and CDR2 YSYEKL come from the germline V gene. CDR3 length: 15 amino acids. This CDR3 is CASSQLGRINSPLHF. CDR3 DNA: TGCGCCAGCAGCCAACTGGGACGCATCAATTCACCCCTCCACTTT.

This clonotype came up a few times. This sequence joins TRBV7-9 and TRBJ2-5; D perhaps matches TRBD1 (5 bases). Germline CDR1 SEHNR, CDR2 FQNEAQ (reference sequence). V lost 3 bases and J 2 bases, leaving 13 bases between the germline ends. The CDR3 covers 15 residues. The CDR3, as DNA: TGTGCCAGCAGCTTTAATCCAGGGATACAAGAGACCCAGTACTTC. This gives the protein CASSFNPGIQETQYF. Full variable domain (outside the CDR3, taken from reference TRBV7-9 and TRBJ2-5): DTGVSQNPRHKITKRGQNVTFRCDPISEHNRLYWYRQTLGQGPEFLTYFQNEAQLEKSRLLSDRFSAERPKGSFSTLEIQRTEQGDSAMYLCASSFNPGIQETQYFGPGTRLLVL.

The chain employs TRBV28 and TRBJ1-1; 10 positions match TRBD1. The CDR3 extends over 15 amino acids. Germline V gene lookup returns CDR1 MDHEN and CDR2 SYDVKM. The V and J ends lost 6 bases and 10 bases, in that order; junction bases with no gene match: 14. The CDR3 reads CASRTPGTGEIGAFF. The CDR3 region has the DNA TGTGCCAGCAGAACACCCGGGACAGGGGAGATCGGAGCTTTCTTT.

In this sample, this clonotype turned up a few times. The chain carries TRBV7-9 and TRBJ2-5, with TRBD2 matching over 9 bases. The CDR3 is 16 amino acids. From germline, CDR1 is SEHNR and CDR2 FQNEAQ (reference sequence). J was trimmed by 7 bases and V by 6 bases; bases with no gene match: 15. The CDR3 sequence: CASSLDSGGPVGTQYF. The CDR3 DNA is TGTGCCAGCAGTCTGGATAGCGGGGGCCCAGTTGGGACCCAGTACTTC.

This clonotype came up a few times. The chain links TRBV28 to TRBJ2-5, with D possibly TRBD1 on 6 matching bases. The CDR3 consists of 14 residues. V was clipped by 3 bases and J by 9 bases, with 17 bases between them. CDR1 MDHEN and CDR2 SYDVKM come from the germline V gene. The CDR3 DNA follows: TGTGCCAGCAGTTTGACGACAGGCCGCCGGGCCCAGTACTTC. It specifies CASSLTTGRRAQYF.

The chain has TRBV5-1 and TRBJ2-1, with TRBD1 as a possible D gene (6 bases). The CDR3 contains 15 residues. The ends were cut back, 5 bases at V and 1 base at J, with 13 bases in the middle. Germline values: CDR1 SGHRS, CDR2 YFSETQ. In nucleotides, the CDR3 is TGCGCCAGCAGTATGGGGGCAAATTCCTACAATGAGCAGTTCTTC. The encoded protein is CASSMGANSYNEQFF.

This clonotype was detected a few times. The chain employs TRBV29-1 and TRBJ1-1; 7 bases line up with TRBD1. Per germline, CDR1 SQVTM and CDR2 ANQGSEA. With V trimmed by 4 bases and J by 4 bases, 3 bases remained unmatched. The CDR3 has 12 amino acids. The CDR3 spells CSVAGGITEAFF. The CDR3 DNA reads TGCAGCGTTGCAGGGGGGATCACTGAAGCTTTCTTT.

This clonotype has more than one count but fewer than ten. The J gene is TRBJ2-7, the V gene TRBV7-9; D may be TRBD1 (6 bases). Trimming cost V 1 base and J 2 bases, with 12 bases left between them. This CDR3 has 15 residues. The V gene's germline CDR1 is SEHNR and CDR2 FQNEAQ (reference sequence). In DNA, the CDR3 is TGTGCCAGCAGCTTAGGCCCAGGGGCCGCCTACGAGCAGTACTTC. This translates into CASSLGPGAAYEQYF.

V is TRBV7-2 and J is TRBJ2-7; the match to TRBD2 covers 11 bases. The CDR3 contains 16 residues. Germline V gene lookup returns CDR1 SGHTA and CDR2 FQGNSA. V trimming: 5 bases; J trimming: 3 bases; junction bases outside the gene matches: 9. The CDR3 loop reads CASSVGLAGGYYEQYF. Written as DNA, the CDR3 is TGTGCCAGCAGCGTGGGGTTAGCGGGAGGGTACTACGAGCAGTACTTC.

This chain links TRBV12-3 or TRBV12-4 with TRBJ2-2; D not resolved. CDR3 length equals 12 residues. The V and J ends lost 10 bases and 0 bases respectively, with 6 bases between them. The chain's CDR3 is CATGPNTGELFF. In DNA form, the CDR3 reads TGTGCCACTGGTCCGAACACCGGGGAGCTGTTTTTT.